The TCR beta chain under discussion was sequenced for a study of T cells in Graves' hyperthyroidism and ophthalmopathy. The CDR3 loop spans 13 amino acids. The germline V gene has CDR1 SQVTM and CDR2 ANQGSEA. J was trimmed by 8 bases and V by 2 bases; bases with no gene match: 8. This clonotype has more than one count but fewer than ten. RNA transcripts gave rise to amplified TCR beta CDR3 regions. When the TCR CDR3 underwent first-round RT-PCR, the HTBI primer set was used. MiXCR was run by TCRdb on the multiplex PCR reads, yielding one entry per CDR3 protein. The sample has around 430,000 distinct CDR3 sequences; 15% are singletons.

The clonotype originates from a woman aged 30 to 39 with Graves' hyperthyroidism. The sequencing sample was made of blood. The V gene is TRBV29-1, the J gene TRBJ1-2, with 7 bases lining up with TRBD1. The CDR3 loop reads CSVEKGAGVGYTF. DNA of the CDR3: TGCAGCGTTGAAAAGGGGGCAGGGGTCGGCTACACCTTC.